These T cell receptor beta chains were read from a single sample in a study of regulatory T cells in long-lasting Graves disease. One entry per CDR3 protein results from TCRdb running MiXCR on the multiplex PCR reads. The sample shows about 660,000 distinct CDR3 sequences, about 30% of them seen only once. The sequencing here drew on peripheral blood mononuclear cells (PBMCs), taken when the disease was refractory, from a patient treated with antithyroid drugs. Source of these receptors: a female donor with Graves disease. Both conserved end residues are part of each CDR3. Each record gives: D gene, V gene, clone size, J gene, CDR3 DNA, CDR3 protein. D genes are given only for firm matches. Some rows mark clone size as missing; the rest say once, few, many or name a class of expanded clone.

>TRBD1|TRBV19|NA|TRBJ1-2
TGTGCCAGTAGTGGGCGACAGGGGCACGAAGGGGCTAACTATGGCTACACCTTC
CASSGRQGHEGANYGYTF
>NA|TRBV11-2|NA|TRBJ2-5
TGTGCCAGCAGCTTGACTTTAGAGACCCGGTACTTC
CASSLTLETRYF
>TRBD1|TRBV12-3/TRBV12-4|few|TRBJ2-7
TGTGCCAGCCGTCGAGGTACAGGGGTGTACGAGCAGTACTTC
CASRRGTGVYEQYF
>TRBD1|TRBV11-3|NA|TRBJ2-1
TGTGCCAGCAGCCCAACCGGGACAGTGTGCAATGAGCAGTTCTTC
CASSPTGTVCNEQFF
>NA|TRBV5-5|NA|TRBJ2-5
TGTGCCGGCAGCCCGGACTACGAAGCACAAGAGACCCAGTACTTC
CAGSPDYEAQETQYF
>NA|TRBV12-3/TRBV12-4|many|TRBJ2-7
TGTGCCAGCAGTTTCGGCTACGAGCAGTACTTC
CASSFGYEQYF
>NA|TRBV6-1|NA|TRBJ1-5
TGTGCCAGCAGTGAGATCCTCAATCAGCCCCAGCATTTT
CASSEILNQPQHF
>NA|TRBV24-1|NA|TRBJ1-5
TGTGCCACCAGTGATAAGATCTCAAGCAATCAGCCCCAGCATTTT
CATSDKISSNQPQHF
>TRBD2|TRBV4-1|few|TRBJ2-3
TGCGCCAGCAGCCAAGATCTAGCGGGAAGCACAGATACGCAGTATTTT
CASSQDLAGSTDTQYF
>NA|TRBV20-1|NA|TRBJ2-5
TGCAGTGCTAGAGTAGCGGACGGATCATTGTCCCAGTACTTC
CSARVADGSLSQYF
>NA|TRBV5-1|NA|TRBJ1-1
TGCGCCAGCAGCTTTCGGACCCCGAATTCTGAAGCTTTCTTT
CASSFRTPNSEAFF
>TRBD1|TRBV28|many|TRBJ1-5
TGTGCCAGCAGTTCTCCCGGACAGGCTAGCAATCAGCCCCAGCATTTT
CASSSPGQASNQPQHF
>TRBD2|TRBV3-1|NA|TRBJ2-5
TGTGCCAGCAGCCAACTAGCGGGAGTGGAAGAGACCCAGTACTTC
CASSQLAGVEETQYF
>NA|TRBV6-1|NA|TRBJ1-5
TGTGCCAGCAGCGACAGCAATAGCAATCAGCCCCAGCATTTT
CASSDSNSNQPQHF
>NA|TRBV7-9|NA|TRBJ1-4
TGTGCCAGCAGCCCTCCTACCGGGACATATGAAAAACTGTTTTTT
CASSPPTGTYEKLFF
>TRBD1|TRBV19|NA|TRBJ1-3
TGTGCCAGTAGTATGCAGACAGGGGCCGGAAACACCATATATTTT
CASSMQTGAGNTIYF
>TRBD1|TRBV6-2/TRBV6-3|NA|TRBJ1-5
TGTGCCAGCAGGTCACAGGGGAATCAGCCCCAGCATTTT
CASRSQGNQPQHF
>TRBD1|TRBV12-3/TRBV12-4|many|TRBJ2-7
TGTGCCAGCAGTTTAGCGGGGACAGGGGTGGGCTACGAGCAGTACTTC
CASSLAGTGVGYEQYF
>TRBD1|TRBV19|NA|TRBJ1-4
TGTGCCAGTAGTACGGGACAGAACAGAGAAAAACTGTTTTTT
CASSTGQNREKLFF
>NA|TRBV6-5|few|TRBJ1-5
TGTGCCAGCAGTTCCATTACAGGTCAGCCCCAGCATTTT
CASSSITGQPQHF
>TRBD1|TRBV20-1|NA|TRBJ2-2
TGCAGTGCTTTTCCACAGGGGTCGAACACCGGGGAGCTGTTTTTT
CSAFPQGSNTGELFF
>NA|TRBV28|NA|TRBJ1-5
TGTGCCAGCAGTTATAGGAGGGGTCAGCCCCAGCATTTT
CASSYRRGQPQHF
>NA|TRBV25-1|few|TRBJ2-1
TGTGCCAGTGGACTGTACAATGAGCAGTTCTTC
CASGLYNEQFF
>NA|TRBV5-4|NA|TRBJ1-1
TGTGCCAGCAACGTCCGCGGGCAGGCGTTCACTGAAGCTTTCTTT
CASNVRGQAFTEAFF
>NA|TRBV19|NA|TRBJ1-1
TGTGCCAGTAGCTCACCCCACGCGGTGATGAACACTGAAGCTTTCTTT
CASSSPHAVMNTEAFF
>TRBD2|TRBV5-1|NA|TRBJ2-7
TGCGCCAGCAGCTCGACTAGCGCGGCCTACGAGCAGTACTTC
CASSSTSAAYEQYF
>NA|TRBV12-5|NA|TRBJ2-7
TGTGCTAGTGGCCTCGCCGGGGGTGCGGGACCCTCCTACGAGCAGTACTTC
CASGLAGGAGPSYEQYF
>NA|TRBV3-1|NA|TRBJ1-2
TGTGCCAGCAGCCAGGCTGGGGCCTATGGCTACACCTTC
CASSQAGAYGYTF
>NA|TRBV6-1|NA|TRBJ1-1
TGTGCCAGCAGGAGGACGGGAGACGTAGAGAACACTGAAGCTTTCTTT
CASRRTGDVENTEAFF
>NA|TRBV7-9|NA|TRBJ2-7
TGTGCCAGCAGCTTACAGGCCGGCGTCTACGAGCAGTACTTC
CASSLQAGVYEQYF
>TRBD1|TRBV29-1|NA|TRBJ1-2
TGCAGCGTTGACCAAACGACAGGGCCTCAGTCCTATGGCTACACCTTC
CSVDQTTGPQSYGYTF
>NA|TRBV9|NA|TRBJ1-5
TGTGCCAGCAGCCCTAGTGGCAGGGGATATCAGCCCCAGCATTTT
CASSPSGRGYQPQHF
>NA|TRBV3-1|many|TRBJ1-2
TGTGCCAGCAGCCAAGAGCAACAGGGTTCGGTCTACACCTTC
CASSQEQQGSVYTF
>NA|TRBV25-1|NA|TRBJ1-3
TGTGCCAGCACCGAAACAGGTTACTCTGGAAACACCATATATTTT
CASTETGYSGNTIYF